The rows below give T cell receptor beta chains drawn from one sample of a study of sequential checkpoint blockade in melanoma. Method: immunoSEQ multiplex PCR; TCRdb's copy keeps in-frame clones and lacks some. The table includes about 27,000 clones, 60% to 85% detected once. The sample here was CD8+ T cells sorted from blood (inferred from file names), taken from a patient given nivolumab and ipilimumab in sequence. These receptors came from a human donor with melanoma. Both conserved end residues are part of each CDR3. Each record gives: CDR3 DNA, CDR3 protein, clone size, CDR3 length, J gene, D gene, V gene. A D gene is named only where the DNA matches it firmly. Clone size is given for some rows only: seen once, a few or many times, or a class if the clone is expanded.

TGTGCCAGCAGCGTAGGTTCTAGCGGGGGGGCAGCGGATACGCAGTATTTT CASSVGSSGGAADTQYF . 17 TRBJ2-3 TRBD2 TRBV9
TGCGCCAGCAGCCTGGCGAGGGCCAACACCGGGGAGCTGTTTTTT CASSLARANTGELFF few 15 TRBJ2-2 . TRBV4-3
TGTGCCAGCAGATCCGGGACAGGGGCGTCCCCCCTCCACTTT CASRSGTGASPLHF . 14 TRBJ1-6 TRBD1 TRBV6-6
TGTGCCAGCAGCTTACTAGCGGGGGCAGTTAATGAGCAGTTCTTC CASSLLAGAVNEQFF . 15 TRBJ2-1 TRBD2 TRBV7-3
TGTGCCAGCAGCGGGCCTCGACAGGGCGTCTTTGGGCACTCTGGAAACACCATATATTTT CASSGPRQGVFGHSGNTIYF . 20 TRBJ1-3 TRBD1 TRBV7-8
TGTGCCAGCTCACCTATGAACACTGAAGCTTTCTTT CASSPMNTEAFF medium-sized 12 TRBJ1-1 . TRBV18
TGTGCCAGCAGAGCTATACAGCCCACAGATACGCAGTATTTT CASRAIQPTDTQYF once 14 TRBJ2-3 . TRBV9
TGCGCCAGCAGCCAAGGCCGGGACTCCTCCTACGAGCAGTACTTC CASSQGRDSSYEQYF . 15 TRBJ2-7 . TRBV4-3
TGTGCCAGCTCACCAACAGGGCTTGGGGAGACCCAGTACTTC CASSPTGLGETQYF . 14 TRBJ2-5 . TRBV18
TGTGCCAGCAGTGAGCTAGGAAGGGACGGGGGCTCCTACAATGAGCAGTTCTTC CASSELGRDGGSYNEQFF . 18 TRBJ2-1 . TRBV6-4
TGTGCCAGCAAACCGCGGGACAGCTACGAGCAGTACTTC CASKPRDSYEQYF . 13 TRBJ2-7 . TRBV6-5
TGTGCCAGTAGTAGACAGGGGTCCTACGAGCAGTACTTC CASSRQGSYEQYF . 13 TRBJ2-7 TRBD1 TRBV19
TGTGCCAGCAGCTCAGGCGGTATTACAGGTTCCCTGCTCACAGATACGCAGTATTTT CASSSGGITGSLLTDTQYF . 19 TRBJ2-3 . TRBV7-9
TGCGCCAGCAGCCAGGATGCCGGGACTATAGGTGAAAAACTGTTTTTT CASSQDAGTIGEKLFF . 16 TRBJ1-4 . TRBV4-3
TGTGCCAGCAGCTCAGGACTGCCTTATGGCTACACCTTC CASSSGLPYGYTF . 13 TRBJ1-2 . TRBV7-9
TGTGCCAGCAGCTCTAGCGGGTCGACCTACGAGCAGTACTTC CASSSSGSTYEQYF . 14 TRBJ2-7 TRBD2 TRBV5-4
TGTGCCAGCAGCGTAGCGGTGACTAGGTCGAATGAGCAGTTCTTC CASSVAVTRSNEQFF . 15 TRBJ2-1 . TRBV9
TGTGCCAGCAGCTTGGGGGCCAGATACGAGCAGTACTTC CASSLGARYEQYF . 13 TRBJ2-7 . TRBV5-6
TGCGCCAGCACTACTCACAGGGGACAGGGCTACGAGCAGTACTTC CASTTHRGQGYEQYF . 15 TRBJ2-7 TRBD1 TRBV5-1
TGTGCCAGCAGCCCAGTGAACTATGGCTACACCTTC CASSPVNYGYTF . 12 TRBJ1-2 . TRBV7-8
TGCGCCAGCAGCTACCGAGGCGACAGGGAAGTTGGAAATTATAATTCACCCCTCCACTTT CASSYRGDREVGNYNSPLHF . 20 TRBJ1-6 TRBD1 TRBV4-3
TGTGCCAGCAGCTGGGGGGAGGCTGGAAACACCATATATTTT CASSWGEAGNTIYF . 14 TRBJ1-3 . TRBV5-6
TGTGCCTGGACCGTGCCACCGGGACTGGAATACACCGGGGAGCTGTTTTTT CAWTVPPGLEYTGELFF . 17 TRBJ2-2 . TRBV30
TGCGCCAGCAGCGACATCGTAGGACGGGAAAACTATGGCTACACCTTC CASSDIVGRENYGYTF . 16 TRBJ1-2 . TRBV4-1
TGTGCCAGCAGTTCATGGGACAGGACATTCTCCTACGAGCAGTACTTC CASSSWDRTFSYEQYF . 16 TRBJ2-7 TRBD1 TRBV28
TGTGCCAGCAGCTACAGACAGGGCCCTGGGGCCAACGTCCTGACTTTC CASSYRQGPGANVLTF . 16 TRBJ2-6 TRBD1 TRBV7-9
TGTGCCAGCAGCCCTTCCACCAGGACAGGGGTCGAGACCCAGTACTTC CASSPSTRTGVETQYF . 16 TRBJ2-5 TRBD1 TRBV4-2